These 25 T cell receptor beta chains share one sample of origin, sequenced in a study of sequential checkpoint blockade in melanoma. TCRdb's copy holds only in-frame clones and misses some; the assay was immunoSEQ multiplex PCR. Among 13,000 to 15,000 clones, approximately 52% were seen once, and the ten largest hold about a sixth. As to treatment: randomized to nivolumab then ipilimumab (arm A) or the reverse (arm B). The sequences come from CD8+ T cells sorted from blood (inferred from file names), collected from a patient given nivolumab and ipilimumab in sequence. The receptor source for this set is a human donor with melanoma.

In its sample, this clone ranks as medium-sized (0.01 to 0.1%). The chain uses TRBV10-3 and TRBJ1-4; 8 bases match TRBD1. V lost 6 bases to trimming and J lost 3 bases; unmatched junction nucleotides: 3. This CDR3 spans 14 amino acids. The germline V gene has CDR1 ENHRY and CDR2 SYGVKD. The CDR3 DNA reads TGTGCCATCAGGGGGACAGGATCTAATGAAAAACTGTTTTTT. Encoded protein: CAIRGTGSNEKLFF.

The sample holds one count of this clone. This chain links TRBV4-2 with TRBJ1-6; D unresolved. The CDR3 sequence is 14 residues long. V lost 4 bases to trimming and J lost 7 bases, with 11 bases between them. Germline lookup yields CDR1 LGHNA and CDR2 YNFKEQ. CDR3 residues: CASSPPGLNSPLHF. CDR3 DNA sequence: TGTGCCAGCAGCCCCCCTGGACTAAATTCACCCCTCCACTTT.

This clone appeared once. The chain combines TRBV10-2 with TRBJ1-4; TRBD1 is a possible D gene (5 bases). The CDR3 totals 13 residues. The germline V and J ends were trimmed by 6 bases and 8 bases, with 13 bases remaining between them. The germline V gene has CDR1 WSHSY and CDR2 SAAADI. The CDR3 region has the DNA TGCGCCAGCAGAGGGGTATCAGACGAAAAACTGTTTTTT. It translates to CASRGVSDEKLFF.

This chain uses TRBV6-1 with TRBJ1-1, with unresolved D. The CDR3 consists of 13 residues. The V gene lost 7 bases and the J gene lost 5 bases, with 14 bases spanning the gap. Germline V gives CDR1 MNHNS, CDR2 SASEGT. This CDR3 is CASTTALLTEAFF. The CDR3 DNA follows: TGTGCCAGCACTACAGCCCTCTTGACTGAAGCTTTCTTT.

Only a few counts were recorded for this clone. J is TRBJ2-3 and V is TRBV6-6, with 7 bases that match TRBD1. J was trimmed by 4 bases and V by 2 bases; bases with no gene match: 6. CDR1 is MNHNY, CDR2 SVGAGI, per germline (reference sequence). The CDR3 has 15 residues. CDR3 sequence reads: CASSYGTELADTQYF. The CDR3 DNA reads as TGTGCCAGCAGTTACGGGACAGAGTTGGCAGATACGCAGTATTTT.

Judged by abundance, this clone is medium-sized (0.01 to 0.1%). The chain recombines TRBV4-2 with TRBJ1-5, with TRBD1 identical over 7 bases. V lost 4 bases to trimming and J lost 5 bases; unmatched junction nucleotides: 11. From germline, CDR1 is LGHNA and CDR2 YNFKEQ. The CDR3 contains 16 residues. This CDR3 reads CASSPLTGSGHQPQHF. Written as DNA, the CDR3 is TGTGCCAGCAGCCCTCTGACAGGGTCGGGTCATCAGCCCCAGCATTTT.

This chain links TRBV28 with TRBJ1-1; TRBD1 is a possible D gene (6 bases). Germline V gene sequence: CDR1 MDHEN, CDR2 SYDVKM. This CDR3 has 15 amino acids. Deletions cut 7 bases from V and 0 bases from J, with 15 bases between. This CDR3 reads CASTETGTLNTEAFF. The CDR3 DNA sequence: TGTGCCAGCACCGAGACAGGTACTTTGAACACTGAAGCTTTCTTT.

The CDR3 DNA reads as TGCGCCAGCAGCCATAGGGCAGGGGGGTCTGGGGCCAACGTCCTGACTTTC. This codes for CASSHRAGGSGANVLTF. The rearrangement links TRBV4-1 to TRBJ2-6; D perhaps matches TRBD1 (7 bases). The CDR3 has 17 residues. Trimming cost V 3 bases and J 1 base, with 13 bases left between them. Germline-derived CDR1 and CDR2 are MGHRA and YSYEKL.

This clone was picked up a small number of times. The rearrangement links TRBV11-1 to TRBJ1-2; 8 positions agree with TRBD1. The ends lost 4 bases at V and 2 bases at J; junction bases unmatched: 6. Germline CDR1 is SGHAT and CDR2 is FQDESV (reference sequence). CDR3 size: 15 residues. CDR3 nucleotides: TGTGCCAGCAGCTACACCCGACAGGGGAACTATGGCTACACCTTC. It translates to CASSYTRQGNYGYTF.

The J gene is TRBJ2-1, the V gene TRBV10-3; D not resolved. CDR1 and CDR2 (germline): ENHRY, SYGVKD. V was trimmed by 2 bases and J by 6 bases, leaving 11 bases between them. The CDR3 extends over 14 amino acids. The CDR3, as DNA: TGTGCCATCAGTGAGGAGAACAGCCGCAATGAGCAGTTCTTC. Its translation is CAISEENSRNEQFF.

This clone was detected once. The J gene is TRBJ1-2, the V gene TRBV4-1; TRBD1 is a possible D gene (5 bases). Germline assignment: CDR1 MGHRA and CDR2 YSYEKL. Trimming took off 4 bases at V and 0 bases at J, with 9 bases between the two ends. The CDR3 consists of 14 residues. Here the CDR3 DNA reads TGCGCCAGCAGCCCGGACATATCTAACTATGGCTACACCTTC. Its protein is CASSPDISNYGYTF.

The chain couples TRBV9 to TRBJ2-3; D is perhaps TRBD1 (6 bases). CDR3 length: 15 amino acids. Germline V gene lookup returns CDR1 SGDLS and CDR2 YYNGEE. V was trimmed by 5 bases and J by 1 base, leaving 14 bases between them. CDR3 in amino acids: CASSEVRTGTDTQYF. Written as DNA, the CDR3 is TGTGCCAGCAGTGAGGTTAGGACAGGCACAGATACGCAGTATTTT.

The gene calls are TRBV7-2 and TRBJ1-4; 8 nucleotides agree with TRBD1. The J segment lost 4 bases and the V segment lost 5 bases, leaving 12 bases of the junction unmatched. The V gene's germline CDR1 is SGHTA and CDR2 FQGNSA. The CDR3 runs 17 residues. CDR3 coding DNA: TGTGCCAGCAGCATTAATGCTCGGGACAGGTATAATGAAAAACTGTTTTTT. Its protein is CASSINARDRYNEKLFF. The full variable domain, with the rest looked up from reference TRBV7-2 and TRBJ1-4, is GAGVSQSPSNKVTEKGKDVELRCDPISGHTALYWYRQSLGQGLEFLIYFQGNSAPDKSGLPSDRFSAERTGGSVSTLTIQRTQQEDSAVYLCASSINARDRYNEKLFFGSGTQLSVL.

J is TRBJ2-1 and V is TRBV6-6; the D gene is possibly TRBD1 (5 bases). Germline values: CDR1 MNHNY, CDR2 SVGAGI (reference sequence). V shed 4 bases and J shed 4 bases, with 5 bases lying between them. The CDR3 is 12 amino acids. The CDR3 coding sequence is TGTGCCAGCAGTTCAGGGTACAATGAGCAGTTCTTC. Its translation is CASSSGYNEQFF.

By share, this clone counts as medium-sized. The chain links TRBV2 to TRBJ1-1, with 7 bases that match TRBD1. V was clipped by 11 bases and J by 6 bases; unmatched bases: 12. There are 13 residues in the CDR3. Germline V gene data show CDR1 as SNHLY and CDR2 as FYNNEI. The CDR3 sequence: CASSSRGLAEAFF. The DNA for the CDR3 is TGTGCCTCCTCCTCTAGGGGGCTGGCTGAAGCTTTCTTT.

The table lists this clone with a few counts. The chain recombines TRBV7-9 with TRBJ1-2; D is unclear. V was shortened by 3 bases and J by 10 bases, with 9 bases between the two germline ends. This CDR3 has 11 amino acids. Germline CDR1 and CDR2: SEHNR and FQNEAQ (reference sequence). Here the CDR3 DNA reads TGTGCCAGCAGCTTTGGGCCCCTCTACACCTTC. It is translated as CASSFGPLYTF.

The rearrangement uses TRBV5-1 and TRBJ2-7; 7 nucleotides line up with TRBD1. Germline CDR1 is SGHRS and CDR2 is YFSETQ. Trimming at V came to 1 base and at J to 5 bases, leaving 6 bases not matched to a gene. The CDR3 totals 14 residues. CDR3 region: CASSLLRQGDEQYF. CDR3 bases: TGCGCCAGCAGCTTGCTACGCCAGGGGGACGAGCAGTACTTC.

The table lists this clone with a count of one. This chain joins TRBV19 and TRBJ2-4; the match to TRBD2 covers 8 bases. Germline trimming cut 2 bases from V and 13 bases from J; bases unmatched to any gene: 10. Germline CDR1 and CDR2: LNHDA and SQIVND (reference sequence). This CDR3 region has 14 residues. In nucleotides, the CDR3 is TGTGCCAGTAGTATAAGGACTAGCCGATCGCCGCAGTACTTC. This translates into CASSIRTSRSPQYF.

This sequence joins TRBV13 and TRBJ2-7; TRBD1 agrees at 7 bases. Germline trimming cut 3 bases from V and 1 base from J; bases unmatched to any gene: 3. CDR3 length: 14 residues. Germline V gives CDR1 PRHDT, CDR2 FYEKMQ (reference sequence). The CDR3 DNA reads TGTGCCAGCAGCTTCGGGACAGAGTCCTACGAGCAGTACTTC. Translating it yields CASSFGTESYEQYF.

On this clone itself: It is unclear where the CDR3 begins or ends on the DNA, so no DNA is shown, and the CDR3 is as TCRdb lists it. The chain joins TRBV6-5 to TRBJ1-1; the D segment call TRBD1 is taken from the table without a DNA check. Inclusive of both ends, the CDR3 amounts to 13 amino acids. The V gene's germline CDR1 is MNHEY and CDR2 SVGAGI. The CDR3: CASILDRGTEAFF.

This chain links TRBV27 with TRBJ1-2; D is possibly TRBD1 (6 bases). The germline V and J ends were trimmed by 2 bases and 5 bases, with 15 bases remaining between them. This CDR3 region has 15 residues. Looked up from germline, CDR1 is MNHEY and CDR2 is SMNVEV (reference sequence). CDR3 residues: CASSLQGTPFYGYTF. The CDR3 region has the DNA TGTGCCAGCAGTTTACAGGGGACCCCTTTTTATGGCTACACCTTC.

The genes are TRBV6-5 and TRBJ2-7; 10 bases fit TRBD1. Trimming cost V 8 bases and J 6 bases; bases outside gene matches: 13. Germline CDR1 reads MNHEY; CDR2 reads SVGAGI. The CDR3 consists of 15 residues. The CDR3 region is CASSFLGQGGGEQYF. DNA of the CDR3: TGTGCCAGCTCCTTCTTAGGACAGGGGGGTGGCGAGCAGTACTTC.

The V gene is TRBV2, the J gene TRBJ1-4; D unresolved. Trimming stripped 0 bases from V and 8 bases from J, with 13 bases between. This CDR3 has 15 amino acids. Per germline, CDR1 SNHLY and CDR2 FYNNEI. The CDR3 sequence is CASSEAHGFGEKLFF. The CDR3 DNA reads TGTGCCAGCAGTGAAGCGCACGGGTTTGGAGAAAAACTGTTTTTT.

The rearrangement joins TRBV6-4 to TRBJ2-2; D remains unclear. With 6 bases removed from V and 9 bases from J, the gap between germline ends came to 14 bases. Germline CDR1 reads MRHNA; CDR2 reads SNTAGT. The CDR3 is made up of 13 amino acids. The CDR3 spells CASSNFPARELFF. Here the CDR3 DNA reads TGTGCCAGCAGCAACTTTCCCGCCCGGGAGCTGTTTTTT.

The chain joins TRBV28 to TRBJ2-7, with 8 bases that match TRBD1. The CDR3 is 15 amino acids. J gave up 4 bases and V 2 bases, and 7 bases lay outside the gene matches. Germline values: CDR1 MDHEN, CDR2 SYDVKM. CDR3 in DNA: TGTGCCAGCAGTTTACTCGGGACAGGCGGGTACGAGCAGTACTTC. Its translation is CASSLLGTGGYEQYF.